This TCR beta chain was sequenced during a study of regulatory T cells in long-lasting Graves disease. Germline V gives CDR1 SNHLY, CDR2 FYNNEI. Trimming removed 0 bases at V and 1 base at J, with 5 bases between. CDR3 size: 14 residues. Time point reported: newly diagnosed GD, antithyroid drugs for less than 3 months. PBMCs were the source of the RNA used for TCR sequencing. This clonotype has at least ten counts. Building of the TCR beta libraries involved iRepertoire HTBI primers and Arm-PCR of CDR3 regions. Under the authors' procedure: The samples yielded approximately 62 TRBV and around 14 TRBJ segments. TCRdb reprocessed the multiplex PCR reads via MiXCR and lists one record per CDR3 protein. Clone size and V and J calls follow TCRdb, not the original study. In the table there are about 470,000 distinct CDR3 sequences, 15% of which are singletons. These data were also filed under a second study, of T cells in Graves' hyperthyroidism and ophthalmopathy. That investigation notes: Within blood appeared most thyroid clonotypes that had expanded above 0.001.

This TCR was recovered from a woman in her 30s with Graves disease. The chain is built from TRBV2 and TRBJ2-3, with D possibly matching TRBD2 (5 bases). This material consisted of peripheral blood mononuclear cells (PBMCs), taken at new diagnosis, from a patient treated with antithyroid drugs. The CDR3 loop reads CASSEAGGTDTQYF. CDR3 DNA sequence: TGTGCCAGCAGTGAAGCGGGAGGCACAGATACGCAGTATTTT.